The 5 T cell receptor beta chains below come from one sample, sequenced in a study of blood T cell repertoires in COVID-19. Clones were sequenced by immunoSEQ multiplex PCR, and TCRdb holds only the in-frame ones, with some missing. The sample lists more than 200,000 clones; about 91% were seen once. The specimen sequenced was peripheral blood. The source is a woman aged 30 to 39 with COVID-19, enrolled during active disease.

The gene calls are TRBV18 and TRBJ2-2; a weak D match, TRBD2 (5 bases). This CDR3 is built from 17 residues. Germline V CDR1 and CDR2: KGHSH, LQKENI. The V and J ends lost 4 bases and 2 bases respectively, with 17 bases between them. The CDR3 DNA follows: TGTGCCAGCTCACAACGTAGTCCCGGGGTCAACACCGGGGAGCTGTTTTTT. Translation gives CASSQRSPGVNTGELFF.

The gene calls are TRBV3-1 (or the pseudogene TRBV3-2) and TRBJ2-1; 8 positions match TRBD2. V trimming: 2 bases; J trimming: 2 bases; junction bases outside the gene matches: 5. This CDR3 has 16 amino acids. The germline V gene has CDR1 LGHDT and CDR2 YNNKEL (reference sequence). CDR3 amino acids: CASSQNPGGAYNEQFF. In nucleotides, the CDR3 is TGTGCCAGCAGCCAAAATCCGGGGGGGGCCTACAATGAGCAGTTCTTC.

V usage is TRBV6-5 and J usage is TRBJ2-7; D is unclear. The V end was cut by 4 bases, the J end by 1 base, with 11 bases between. CDR1 is MNHEY and CDR2 is SVGAGI in the germline V gene. CDR3 length: 14 amino acids. CDR3 nucleotide sequence: TGTGCCAGCAGTTCCCCCGGTACTTCCTACGAGCAGTACTTC. It is translated as CASSSPGTSYEQYF.

The genes are TRBV7-8 and TRBJ1-1; D not resolved. Germline assignment: CDR1 SGHVS and CDR2 FQNEAQ. With 0 bases removed from V and 0 bases from J, the gap between germline ends came to 8 bases. The CDR3 runs 15 residues. The CDR3: CASSLAQQMNTEAFF. Written as DNA, the CDR3 is TGTGCCAGCAGCTTAGCACAGCAAATGAACACTGAAGCTTTCTTT.

The chain carries TRBV6-2 or TRBV6-3 and TRBJ2-1; 12 bases fit TRBD2. The V gene end was trimmed by 0 bases and the J gene end by 2 bases; junction bases not matched to a gene: 8. The germline V gene has CDR1 MNHEY and CDR2 SVGEGT. This CDR3 is built from 19 residues. CDR3 bases: TGTGCCAGCAGTTACTCGGCGGGGACTAGCGGGCGTACCTACAATGAGCAGTTCTTC. It codes for CASSYSAGTSGRTYNEQFF.